This TCR beta chain was identified during a study of molecular identifiers for immune sequencing clone quantification. The CDR3 has 14 amino acids. The V segment lost 3 bases and the J segment 6 bases; nucleotides outside the gene matches: 3. Overall study findings and caveats: For effector cells, clones above 20 RNA copies held over 98% of molecules; for naive cells, under 1%. Should identical TCR molecules share a barcode, the sizes of highly expanded clones could be underestimated. Researchers reportedly could pick up spiked Jurkat TCR RNA from one cell mixed into some 1 million naive cells.

MiXCR was run by TCRdb on the PCR reads, yielding one entry per CDR3 protein. The sample shows under 800,000 distinct CDR3 sequences, approximately 24% of them seen only once. This clonotype was seen only a few times. As yet, its antigen is unknown. The sample taken for sequencing was naive CD8+ T cells from blood, with Jurkat cell RNA spiked in. The subset denotes: FACS-sorted CD8+CD4-CCR7+CD45RA+ naive T cells. This receptor was taken from a human donor in good health. Some libraries in this study had Jurkat cell RNA spiked in. This chain uses TRBV12-3 or TRBV12-4 with TRBJ1-2; the match to TRBD1 covers 11 bases. In nucleotides, the CDR3 is TGTGCCAGCAGTTTGGACAGGGGGCGAAATGGCTACACCTTC. Encoded protein: CASSLDRGRNGYTF.